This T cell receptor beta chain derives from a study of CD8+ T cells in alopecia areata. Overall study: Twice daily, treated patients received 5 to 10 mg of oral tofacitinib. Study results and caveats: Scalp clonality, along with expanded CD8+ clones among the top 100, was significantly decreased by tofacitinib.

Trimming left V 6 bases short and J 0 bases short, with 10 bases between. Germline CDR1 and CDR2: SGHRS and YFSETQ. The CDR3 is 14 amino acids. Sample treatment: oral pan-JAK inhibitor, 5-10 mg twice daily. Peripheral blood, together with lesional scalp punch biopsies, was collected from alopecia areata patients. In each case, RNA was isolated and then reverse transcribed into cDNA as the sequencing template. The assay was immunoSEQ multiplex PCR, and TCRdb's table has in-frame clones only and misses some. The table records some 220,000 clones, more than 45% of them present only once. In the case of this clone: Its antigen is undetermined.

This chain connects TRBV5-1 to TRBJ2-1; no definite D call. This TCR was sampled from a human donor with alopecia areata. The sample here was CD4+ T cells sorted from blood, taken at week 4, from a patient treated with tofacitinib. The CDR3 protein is CASTVESSYNEQFF. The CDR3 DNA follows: TGCGCCAGCACAGTGGAGAGCTCCTACAATGAGCAGTTCTTC.